Included here is one TCR beta chain sequence, with context. Its matching antigen is unknown. This sample was included in a study of cytomegalovirus exposure and HLA in healthy donors. For the study at large: One earlier analysis, a look at approximately 180 million T cells, found about 100 million unique TCR beta sequences.

There are 14 residues in the CDR3. V shed 1 base, J shed 4 bases, and the junction held 2 bases outside the gene matches. Germline CDR1 is SGHNT and CDR2 is YYREEE (reference sequence). Use of 60 Vbeta and 13 Jbeta primers characterized the PCR. The method was immunoSEQ multiplex PCR; TCRdb's version includes in-frame clones alone and lacks a portion of them. The sample includes roughly 170,000 clones, 70% to 85% of them seen just once. Study conclusions and caveats: CMV serostatus was the only immune exposure information that was available.

Specimen: PBMCs. This sequence was found in a woman aged 25 to 45 in good health and CMV-seropositive. The chain is built from TRBV5-4 and TRBJ2-3; 8 bases map to TRBD2. The CDR3 protein is CASSLSGSADTQYF. The CDR3 nucleotides read TGTGCCAGCAGCTTGAGCGGGAGTGCAGATACGCAGTATTTT.